Detailed here is one TCR beta chain. It lacks a known antigen. No base quality values were provided; no much bigger clone lies one nucleotide off. From the cysteine through the phenylalanine, the CDR3 covers 14 amino acids. Only the CDR3 portion is preserved as DNA: 42 bases, with reading frame beginning at the first base. At the junction V is shortened by 0 bases and J by 7 bases, with 10 bases in between. The germline V gene specifies ENHRY as CDR1 and SYGVKD as CDR2. Donors were a few dozen systemically healthy Caucasian individuals from Russia aged about 6 to 100 years. Approximately 11 milliliters of peripheral blood were drawn from each donor into EDTA-treated Vacutainer tubes. Ficoll-Paque density-gradient centrifugation was used to isolate PBMCs, with at least 7 million per sample. Trizol reagent was used to extract total RNA from the PBMCs, yielding at least 5.5 micrograms per sample. For every donor, flow cytometry on a PBMC aliquot measured the percentage of naive CD45RAhigh/CD27high T cells.

This sample is drawn from a study of blood T cells in healthy people across ages (dated by TCRdb to the mid-2010s). Regarding the study in general: Template switching captured roughly one uniquely barcoded TCR beta cDNA molecule per two T cells in model experiments. Using deep sequencing normalized with unique cDNA molecular identifiers, the study measured how TCR beta repertoire diversity changes with age. Four age groups were formed from the donors: young (average 16 years), middle-aged (around 41), aged (more than 55) and long-lived (about 80). To avoid experimental bias, donors of different ages were distributed randomly across sequencing lanes. For two donors (one aged 18 to 29 and one aged 80 or older), the study analyzed two additional independent replicas of 1 million unique cDNA reads from the same blood draw. The investigation overall reported the following: Since profiling was done on bulk unsorted PBMCs, naive and antigen-experienced compartments could not be conclusively compared. As age increased, observed TCR beta diversity per million T cells dropped in a roughly linear way, and a significant reduction was already evident by age roughly 40. Donor CMV infection status was unknown, potentially confounding age-related changes in expanded clonotypes. Total diversity estimates from one million sequenced T cells were considered lower bounds and underestimates. Compared with the aged group, the long-lived group had more naive CD4+ T cells, fewer expanded clones and increased TCR diversity, a pattern suggesting age selection. A strong correlation was found between observed TCR beta diversity and the percentage of naive T cells measured by flow cytometry.

The receptor library was made with 5' RACE. This sample was sequenced with an Illumina HiSeq 2500. The second PCR ran for about 7 to 11 cycles and used a J-beta primer mix along with a sample-barcoded 5' primer. A unique molecular identifier was introduced onto each TCR beta cDNA molecule by a template-switch 5' adaptor carrying 12 random nucleotides. Each sample yielded at least 2.5 million CDR3-containing paired-end reads. All of the RNA was converted into first-strand cDNA using the Mint cDNA synthesis kit, with a TRBC-specific oligonucleotide serving as the primer. Following uracil-DNA glycosylase treatment, all cDNA underwent a first 18-cycle PCR with the universal primers M1SS and BC2_uni_R. On the authors' methods: For normalization, 1 million high-quality reads were randomly selected from each sample, with every read carrying a distinct molecular identifier. Reads sharing molecular identifiers were discarded rather than binned into consensus sequences. MiTCR, set to a Q25 quality threshold and the strictest error-elimination algorithm, was used for CDR3 identification, clonotype clustering and error correction. A nonparametric unseen species model with Euler transformation was used to estimate lower-bound total TCR beta diversity. Using fastp at Q25 and MiXCR, TCRdb reprocessed the public reads and kept productive beta chains. Each entry is one CDR3 protein sequence, shown with its most common DNA and genes. These V and J calls rely on TCRdb rather than the paper's analysis. This sample gives 1.5 million to 2 million distinct CDR3 sequences in total; 28% of them show up just once. The ten most abundant clones make up more than 6% of the sample.

The clonotype comes from a woman aged 25 to 39 in good health. The V and J genes are TRBV10-3 and TRBJ1-5; a weak D assignment points to TRBD1 (6 bases agree). Sequencing used blood. The CDR3 region has the sequence CAISESQGRQPQHF. The nucleotides read TGTGCCATCAGTGAGTCGCAGGGGCGGCAGCCCCAGCATTTT.